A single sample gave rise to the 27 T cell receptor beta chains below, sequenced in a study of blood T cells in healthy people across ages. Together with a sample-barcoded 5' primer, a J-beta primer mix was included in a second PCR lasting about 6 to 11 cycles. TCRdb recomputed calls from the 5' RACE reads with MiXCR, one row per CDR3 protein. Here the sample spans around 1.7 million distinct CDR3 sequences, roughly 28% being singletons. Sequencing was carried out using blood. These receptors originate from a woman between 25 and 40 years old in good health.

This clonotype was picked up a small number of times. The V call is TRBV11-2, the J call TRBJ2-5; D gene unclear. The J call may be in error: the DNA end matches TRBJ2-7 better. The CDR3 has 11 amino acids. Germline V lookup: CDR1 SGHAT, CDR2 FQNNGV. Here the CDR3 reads CAARQNYEQYF. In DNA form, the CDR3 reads TGTGCCGCGAGGCAGAACTACGAGCAGTACTTC.

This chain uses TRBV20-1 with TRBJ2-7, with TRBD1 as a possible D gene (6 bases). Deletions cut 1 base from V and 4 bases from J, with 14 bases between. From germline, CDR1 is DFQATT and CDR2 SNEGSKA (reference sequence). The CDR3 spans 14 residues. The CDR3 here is CSARGQVGKYEQYF. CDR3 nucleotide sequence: TGCAGTGCTAGAGGACAGGTTGGGAAGTACGAGCAGTACTTC.

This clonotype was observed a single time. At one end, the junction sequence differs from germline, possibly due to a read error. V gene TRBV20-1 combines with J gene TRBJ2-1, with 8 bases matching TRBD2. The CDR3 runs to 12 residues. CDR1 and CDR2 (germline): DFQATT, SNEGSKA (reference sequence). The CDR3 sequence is CGARVLREGRFF. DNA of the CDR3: TGCGGTGCTAGAGTTCTACGGGAGGGCCGGTTCTTC.

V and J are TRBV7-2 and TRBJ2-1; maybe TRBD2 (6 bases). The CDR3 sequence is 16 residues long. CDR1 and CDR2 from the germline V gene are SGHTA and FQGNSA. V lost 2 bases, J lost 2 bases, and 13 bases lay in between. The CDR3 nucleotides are TGTGCCAGCAGCTTATCCGGGACTGGGGCCTACAATGAGCAGTTCTTC. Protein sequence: CASSLSGTGAYNEQFF.

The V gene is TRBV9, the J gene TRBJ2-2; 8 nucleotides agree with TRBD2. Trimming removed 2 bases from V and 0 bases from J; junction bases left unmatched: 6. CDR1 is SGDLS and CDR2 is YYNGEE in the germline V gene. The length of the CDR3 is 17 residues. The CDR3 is CASSVEPGLANTGELFF. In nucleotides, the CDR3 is TGTGCCAGCAGCGTGGAACCGGGACTAGCGAACACCGGGGAGCTGTTTTTT. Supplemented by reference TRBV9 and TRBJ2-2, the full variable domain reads DSGVTQTPKHLITATGQRVTLRCSPRSGDLSVYWYQQSLDQGLQFLIQYYNGEERAKGNILERFSAQQFPDLHSELNLSSLELGDSALYFCASSVEPGLANTGELFFGEGSRLTVL.

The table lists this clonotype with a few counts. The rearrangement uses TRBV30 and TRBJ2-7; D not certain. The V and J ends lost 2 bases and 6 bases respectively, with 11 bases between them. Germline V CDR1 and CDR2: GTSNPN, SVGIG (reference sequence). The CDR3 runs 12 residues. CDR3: CAWSRAFREQYF. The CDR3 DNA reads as TGTGCCTGGAGTCGCGCCTTCCGCGAGCAGTACTTC.

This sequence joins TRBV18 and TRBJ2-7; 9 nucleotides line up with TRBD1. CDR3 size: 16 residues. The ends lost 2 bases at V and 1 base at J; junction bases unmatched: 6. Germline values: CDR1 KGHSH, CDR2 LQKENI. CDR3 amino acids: CASSPTRDRASYEQYF. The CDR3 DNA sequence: TGTGCCAGCTCACCAACACGGGACAGGGCGTCCTACGAGCAGTACTTC.

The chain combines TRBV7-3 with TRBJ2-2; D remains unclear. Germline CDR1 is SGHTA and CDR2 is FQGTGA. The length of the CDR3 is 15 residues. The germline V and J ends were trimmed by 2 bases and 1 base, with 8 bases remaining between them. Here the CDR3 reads CASSLLGGNTGELFF. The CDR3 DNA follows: TGTGCCAGCAGCTTATTAGGCGGGAACACCGGGGAGCTGTTTTTT. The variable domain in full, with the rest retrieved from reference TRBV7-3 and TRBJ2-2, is GAGVSQTPSNKVTEKGKYVELRCDPISGHTALYWYRQSLGQGPEFLIYFQGTGAADDSGLPNDRFFAVRPEGSVSTLKIQRTERGDSAVYLCASSLLGGNTGELFFGEGSRLTVL.

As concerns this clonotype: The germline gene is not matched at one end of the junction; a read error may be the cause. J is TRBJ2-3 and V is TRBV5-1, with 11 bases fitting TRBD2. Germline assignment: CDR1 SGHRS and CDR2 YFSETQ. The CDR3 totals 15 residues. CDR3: CTSSLGLADSDTQYF. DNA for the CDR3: TGCACCAGCAGCTTGGGACTAGCGGATTCAGATACGCAGTATTTT.

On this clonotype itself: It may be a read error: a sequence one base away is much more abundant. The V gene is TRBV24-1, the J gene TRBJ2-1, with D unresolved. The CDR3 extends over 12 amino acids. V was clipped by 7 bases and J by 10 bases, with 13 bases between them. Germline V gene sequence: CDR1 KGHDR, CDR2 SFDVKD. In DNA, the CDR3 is TGTGCCACCAGCGTAGGGCTGGGGGAGCAGTTCTTC. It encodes CATSVGLGEQFF.

The CDR3 sequence is CSVDNPGGKNIRYF. CDR3 sequence (DNA): TGCAGCGTTGACAACCCGGGGGGCAAAAACATTCGGTACTTC. The chain joins TRBV29-1 to TRBJ2-5; D perhaps matches TRBD2 (7 bases). The germline CDR1 and CDR2 sequences are SQVTM and ANQGSEA. Trimming took 3 bases from V and 13 from J, leaving 24 bases between them. The CDR3 has 14 residues.

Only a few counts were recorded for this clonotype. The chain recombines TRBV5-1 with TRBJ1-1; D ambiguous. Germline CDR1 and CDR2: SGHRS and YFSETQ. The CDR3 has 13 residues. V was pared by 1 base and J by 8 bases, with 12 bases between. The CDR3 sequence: CASSLLSETEAFF. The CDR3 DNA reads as TGCGCCAGCAGCTTGTTGTCCGAGACCGAAGCTTTCTTT.

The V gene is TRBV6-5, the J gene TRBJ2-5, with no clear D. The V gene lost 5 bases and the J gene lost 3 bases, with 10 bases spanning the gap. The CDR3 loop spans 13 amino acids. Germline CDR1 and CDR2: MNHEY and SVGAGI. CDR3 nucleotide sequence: TGTGCCAGCAGTAACCGACTGGAAGAGACCCAGTACTTC. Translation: CASSNRLEETQYF.

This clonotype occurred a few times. CDR3 sequence reads: CSARDRLAGIETQFF. As DNA, the CDR3 is TGCAGTGCTAGAGACCGCCTAGCGGGAATAGAGACCCAGTTCTTC. The chain carries TRBV20-1 and TRBJ2-1; TRBD2 aligns across 9 bases. This CDR3 has 15 residues. J gave up 13 bases and V 0 bases, and 13 bases lay outside the gene matches. Germline lookup yields CDR1 DFQATT and CDR2 SNEGSKA (reference sequence).

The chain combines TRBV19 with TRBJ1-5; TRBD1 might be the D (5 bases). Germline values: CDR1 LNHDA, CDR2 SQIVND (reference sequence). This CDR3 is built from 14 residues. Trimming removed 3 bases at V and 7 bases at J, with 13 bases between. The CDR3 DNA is TGTGCCAGTAGTATGACAGAAGGGTGGCAGCCCCAGCATTTT. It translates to CASSMTEGWQPQHF.

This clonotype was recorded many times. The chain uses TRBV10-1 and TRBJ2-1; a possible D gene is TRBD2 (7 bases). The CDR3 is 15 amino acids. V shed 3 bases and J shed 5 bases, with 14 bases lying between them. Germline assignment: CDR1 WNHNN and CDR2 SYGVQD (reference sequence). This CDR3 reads CASSEGGATDNEQFF. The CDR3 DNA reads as TGCGCCAGCAGTGAAGGGGGGGCTACCGACAATGAGCAGTTCTTC.

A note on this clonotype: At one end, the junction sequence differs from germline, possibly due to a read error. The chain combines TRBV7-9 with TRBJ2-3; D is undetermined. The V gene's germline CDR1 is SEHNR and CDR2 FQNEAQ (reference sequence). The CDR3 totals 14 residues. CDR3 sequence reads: CANSLRAGTDTQYF. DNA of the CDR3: TGTGCCAACAGCTTACGTGCCGGCACAGATACGCAGTATTTT.

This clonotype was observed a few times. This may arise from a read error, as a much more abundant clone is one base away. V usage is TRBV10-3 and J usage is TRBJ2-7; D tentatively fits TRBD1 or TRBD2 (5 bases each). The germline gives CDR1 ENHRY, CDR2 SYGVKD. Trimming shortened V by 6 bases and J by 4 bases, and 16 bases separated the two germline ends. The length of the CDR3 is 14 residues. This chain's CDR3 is CAIRENGASYEQYF. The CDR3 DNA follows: TGTGCCATCAGGGAAAACGGGGCCTCTTACGAGCAGTACTTC.

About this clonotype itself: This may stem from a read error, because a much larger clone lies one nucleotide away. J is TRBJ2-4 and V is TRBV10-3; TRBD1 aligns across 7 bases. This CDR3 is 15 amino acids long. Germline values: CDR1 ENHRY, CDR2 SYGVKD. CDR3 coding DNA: TGTGCCATCAGTGAGGGGACAGCATCTAACTATGGCTACATCTTC. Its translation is CAISEGTASNYGYIF.

CDR3: CASSLLRNRDTQYF. The CDR3 DNA reads TGTGCCAGCAGCTTATTGCGGAACCGCGATACGCAGTATTTT. The J gene is TRBJ2-3, the V gene TRBV7-2; D call uncertain. V shed 2 bases and J shed 6 bases, with 12 bases lying between them. The CDR3 loop spans 14 amino acids. Germline CDR1 SGHTA, CDR2 FQGNSA.

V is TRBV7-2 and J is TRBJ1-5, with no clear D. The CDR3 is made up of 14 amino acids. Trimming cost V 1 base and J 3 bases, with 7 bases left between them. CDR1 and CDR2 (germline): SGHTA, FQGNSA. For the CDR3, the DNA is TGTGCCAGCAGCTTAGAGCCAGCCAATCAGCCCCAGCATTTT. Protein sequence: CASSLEPANQPQHF.

The CDR3 region is CASSLAGRIRDTIYF. The CDR3 DNA sequence: TGTGCCAGCAGCTTAGCTGGACGGATCCGCGACACCATATATTTT. The chain joins TRBV11-2 to TRBJ1-3; D gene unclear. V lost 1 base to trimming and J lost 8 bases, with 15 bases between them. The CDR3 totals 15 residues. The germline gives CDR1 SGHAT, CDR2 FQNNGV.

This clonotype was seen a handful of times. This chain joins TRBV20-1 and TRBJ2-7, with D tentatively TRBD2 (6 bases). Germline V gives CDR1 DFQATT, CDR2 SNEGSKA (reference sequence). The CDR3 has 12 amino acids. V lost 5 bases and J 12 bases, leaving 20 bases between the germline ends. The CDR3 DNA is TGCAGTGCTGGGCACCTCGGGACTCAGATGTACTTC. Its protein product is CSAGHLGTQMYF.

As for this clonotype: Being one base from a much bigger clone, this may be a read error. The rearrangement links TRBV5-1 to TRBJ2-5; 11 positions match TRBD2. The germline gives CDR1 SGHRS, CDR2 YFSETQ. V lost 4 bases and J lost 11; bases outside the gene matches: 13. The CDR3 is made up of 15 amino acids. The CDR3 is CASSPTSGSLNEQYF. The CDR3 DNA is TGCGCCAGCAGCCCTACTAGCGGGAGTCTGAATGAGCAGTACTTC.

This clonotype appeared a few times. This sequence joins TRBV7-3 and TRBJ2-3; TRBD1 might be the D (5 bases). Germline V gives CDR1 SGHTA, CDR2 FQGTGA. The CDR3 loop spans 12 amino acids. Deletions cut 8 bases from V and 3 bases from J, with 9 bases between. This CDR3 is CASGAQTDTQYF. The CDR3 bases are TGTGCCAGCGGGGCGCAGACAGATACGCAGTATTTT.

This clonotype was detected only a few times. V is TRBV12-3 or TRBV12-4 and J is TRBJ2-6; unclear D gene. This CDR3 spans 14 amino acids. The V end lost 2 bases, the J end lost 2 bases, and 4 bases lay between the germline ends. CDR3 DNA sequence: TGTGCCAGCAGTTTATATACTGGGGCCAACGTCCTGACTTTC. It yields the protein CASSLYTGANVLTF.

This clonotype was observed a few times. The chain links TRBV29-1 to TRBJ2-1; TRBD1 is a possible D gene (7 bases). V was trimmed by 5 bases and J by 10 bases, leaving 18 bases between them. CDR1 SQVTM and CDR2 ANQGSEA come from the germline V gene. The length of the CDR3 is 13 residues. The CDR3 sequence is CSVSPLRGAEQFF. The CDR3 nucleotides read TGCAGCGTTTCTCCACTCAGGGGGGCCGAGCAGTTCTTC.